The 28 T cell receptor beta chains listed next were all sequenced from one sample in a study of CD8+ T cells in alopecia areata. RNA, once extracted, was reverse transcribed into cDNA for use as the sequencing template. Generated by immunoSEQ multiplex PCR, the TCRdb table keeps only in-frame clones and is missing some. There are around 250,000 clones in the sample; under 70% occur only once, and around 1.2% lies in the top ten. The specimen was CD4+ T cells sorted from blood, collected at week 0. The receptor source for this set is a human donor with alopecia areata.

This clone appeared a few times. The CDR3 spells CASSRLGQGETQYF. CDR3 in DNA: TGTGCCAGCAGCCGATTGGGACAGGGAGAGACCCAGTACTTC. The chain couples TRBV14 to TRBJ2-5, with 9 positions matching TRBD1. CDR1 and CDR2 (germline): SGHDN, FVKESK. J gave up 4 bases and V 4 bases, and 4 bases lay outside the gene matches. There are 14 residues in the CDR3. Full variable domain (remainder filled in from reference TRBV14 and TRBJ2-5): EAGVTQFPSHSVIEKGQTVTLRCDPISGHDNLYWYRRVMGKEIKFLLHFVKESKQDESGMPNNRFLAERTGGTYSTLKVQPAELEDSGVYFCASSRLGQGETQYFGPGTRLLVL.

The rearrangement joins TRBV5-1 to TRBJ2-7, with D hard to call. The germline V gene has CDR1 SGHRS and CDR2 YFSETQ. The CDR3 covers 12 residues. V was cut by 6 bases and J by 5 bases, with 12 bases left in between. The CDR3 reads CASTLGGDEQYF. In DNA, the CDR3 is TGCGCCAGCACCCTGGGCGGCGACGAGCAGTACTTC.

As for this clone: Other DNA sequences within the sample encode an identical CDR3. The chain joins TRBV14 to TRBJ2-3, with D unclear. V lost 1 base to trimming and J lost 4 bases, with 3 bases between them. Germline CDR1 is SGHDN and CDR2 is FVKESK. This CDR3 spans 12 amino acids. In DNA, the CDR3 is TGTGCCAGCAGCCAAGTGGCAGATACGCAGTATTTT. Translated: CASSQVADTQYF.

V is TRBV30 and J is TRBJ1-1, with unresolved D. V was shortened by 2 bases and J by 10 bases, with 17 bases between the two germline ends. CDR1 and CDR2 from the germline V gene are GTSNPN and SVGIG (reference sequence). This CDR3 spans 13 amino acids. The CDR3 region is CAWSYQGFLGAFF. The CDR3, as DNA: TGTGCCTGGAGTTATCAAGGGTTCCTGGGAGCTTTCTTT.

This rearrangement joins TRBV29-1 to TRBJ2-1, with a tentative D call TRBD2 (7 bases). V was trimmed by 7 bases and J by 4 bases, leaving 17 bases between them. Germline CDR1 is SQVTM and CDR2 is ANQGSEA. The CDR3 sequence is 14 residues long. CDR3 amino acids: CSASGGRTYNEQFF. The CDR3 DNA follows: TGCAGCGCCTCGGGGGGCCGGACTTACAATGAGCAGTTCTTC.

This chain uses TRBV29-1 with TRBJ1-1; possible D gene TRBD1, 5 bases. CDR3 length: 13 residues. CDR1 and CDR2 from the germline V gene are SQVTM and ANQGSEA. V was clipped by 4 bases and J by 3 bases, with 12 bases between them. This chain's CDR3 is CSVVEGIDTEAFF. In nucleotides, the CDR3 is TGCAGCGTTGTCGAGGGGATTGACACTGAAGCTTTCTTT.

V usage is TRBV18 and J usage is TRBJ2-3, with unresolved D. The germline V gene encodes CDR1 KGHSH and CDR2 LQKENI. This CDR3 spans 12 amino acids. Trimming stripped 3 bases from V and 6 bases from J, with 7 bases between. In nucleotides, the CDR3 is TGTGCCAGCTCACCCTTAGCTGATACGCAGTATTTT. Translating it yields CASSPLADTQYF.

The rearrangement joins TRBV10-3 to TRBJ2-3, with a weak D call TRBD1 (5 bases). This CDR3 region has 15 residues. Trimming pared 4 bases from V and 2 bases from J, leaving 13 bases between. CDR1 is ENHRY and CDR2 is SYGVKD in the germline V gene. The CDR3 reads CAISGGRVTTDTQYF. The CDR3 DNA reads TGTGCCATCAGTGGGGGCCGGGTAACCACAGATACGCAGTATTTT.

The J gene is TRBJ1-5, the V gene TRBV30; TRBD1 matches at 8 bases. CDR3 length equals 13 residues. Germline CDR1 GTSNPN, CDR2 SVGIG (reference sequence). The junction had 2 bases not matched to a gene; V was cut back by 0 bases and J by 7 bases. DNA for the CDR3: TGTGCCTGGAGTGTACAGGGGGAACAGCCCCAGCATTTT. Protein: CAWSVQGEQPQHF.

CDR3 bases: TGTGCCTGGAGGGACAGGGGGAGCTCCTACGAGCAGTACTTC. It yields the protein CAWRDRGSSYEQYF. The chain joins TRBV30 to TRBJ2-7, with TRBD1 identical over 10 bases. This CDR3 has 14 residues. Germline V gene data show CDR1 as GTSNPN and CDR2 as SVGIG (reference sequence). The V gene end was trimmed by 3 bases and the J gene end by 0 bases; junction bases not matched to a gene: 2.

The gene calls are TRBV29-1 and TRBJ1-2, with a weak D call TRBD1 (5 bases). Between the trimmed V and J ends, which lost 1 base and 6 bases, there was a span of 18 bases. CDR3 length equals 15 residues. Germline V CDR1 and CDR2: SQVTM, ANQGSEA. DNA of the CDR3: TGCAGCGTTGAAGTTCGGGACTCCCAGGCAAATGGCTACACCTTC. This encodes CSVEVRDSQANGYTF.

This chain uses TRBV2 with TRBJ2-6; D uncertain. V was shortened by 10 bases and J by 0 bases, with 16 bases between the two germline ends. The length of the CDR3 is 16 residues. Germline assignment: CDR1 SNHLY and CDR2 FYNNEI. CDR3 in DNA: TGTGCCACCTTGGGGTCTCGTAACTCTGGGGCCAACGTCCTGACTTTC. This translates into CATLGSRNSGANVLTF.

The chain joins TRBV29-1 to TRBJ2-5; perhaps TRBD1 as D (6 bases). The V gene's germline CDR1 is SQVTM and CDR2 ANQGSEA. The CDR3 sequence is 12 residues long. V lost 6 bases and J 2 bases, leaving 10 bases between the germline ends. CDR3 nucleotides: TGCAGCGTAACGGACAGTCAAGAGACCCAGTACTTC. It codes for CSVTDSQETQYF.

V gene TRBV4-2 combines with J gene TRBJ2-5; unclear D gene. CDR3 length equals 13 residues. The germline V gene has CDR1 LGHNA and CDR2 YNFKEQ. V lost 1 base and J 1 base, leaving 4 bases between the germline ends. This CDR3 reads CASSQGPQETQYF. The CDR3 DNA follows: TGTGCCAGCAGCCAAGGGCCCCAAGAGACCCAGTACTTC.

Concerning this clone: At one end the junction does not follow the germline gene, possibly because of a read error. J is TRBJ2-5 and V is TRBV7-7; 10 nucleotides align to TRBD1. The CDR3 loop spans 15 amino acids. Germline CDR1 reads SSHAT; CDR2 reads FNYEAQ (reference sequence). The CDR3 sequence: CASSLGRTGGETQYF. The DNA for the CDR3 is TGTGCTAGCAGCTTAGGCCGGACAGGGGGAGAGACCCAGTACTTC.

This sequence joins TRBV15 and TRBJ2-7, with D perhaps being TRBD1 or TRBD2 (5 bases each). Germline V CDR1 and CDR2: LNHNV, YYDKDF (reference sequence). V was cut by 3 bases and J by 5 bases, with 17 bases left in between. The length of the CDR3 is 15 residues. The chain's CDR3 is CATSRALGAVDEQYF. In nucleotides, the CDR3 is TGTGCCACCAGCAGGGCCCTCGGGGCAGTCGACGAGCAGTACTTC.

The rearrangement links TRBV11-2 to TRBJ2-5; 15 positions match TRBD2. The CDR3 spans 16 residues. Per the germline V gene, CDR1 is SGHAT and CDR2 is FQNNGV. The junction had 5 bases not matched to a gene; V was cut back by 5 bases and J by 4 bases. The CDR3 region has the DNA TGTGCCAGCAGCCACGGACTAGCGGGGGGGACAGAGACCCAGTACTTC. It codes for CASSHGLAGGTETQYF.

The chain links TRBV4-3 to TRBJ1-2, with TRBD1 as a possible D gene (6 bases). Germline V gene data show CDR1 as LGHNA and CDR2 as YSLEER. The CDR3 loop spans 15 amino acids. V was clipped by 0 bases and J by 4 bases, with 12 bases between them. The CDR3, as DNA: TGCGCCAGCAGCCAAGATGCCAGGGGAGGCTATGGCTACACCTTC. It encodes CASSQDARGGYGYTF.

The chain combines TRBV7-2 with TRBJ2-3; 9 bases line up with TRBD1. The V and J ends lost 3 bases and 4 bases, in that order; junction bases with no gene match: 2. This CDR3 contains 14 residues. Per the germline V gene, CDR1 is SGHTA and CDR2 is FQGNSA. For the CDR3, the DNA is TGTGCCAGCAGCTTGGGACAGGGTGCAGATACGCAGTATTTT. This encodes CASSLGQGADTQYF.

This clone appeared a few times. This chain links TRBV5-1 with TRBJ1-5; D call uncertain. The CDR3 totals 13 residues. The germline CDR1 and CDR2 sequences are SGHRS and YFSETQ. The V and J ends lost 4 bases and 0 bases respectively, with 5 bases between them. This CDR3 is CASSPDSNQPQHF. The CDR3, as DNA: TGCGCCAGCAGCCCGGATAGCAATCAGCCCCAGCATTTT.

This rearrangement joins TRBV29-1 to TRBJ1-1; a possible D gene is TRBD1 (6 bases). The CDR3 contains 13 residues. V lost 3 bases and J lost 11, with 19 bases in between. Germline values: CDR1 SQVTM, CDR2 ANQGSEA. The CDR3 nucleotides are TGCAGCGTTGATGAAGGGGGGCTCAGTTGGGCTTTCTTT. Translating gives CSVDEGGLSWAFF.

The rearrangement joins TRBV13 to TRBJ1-6; D is unresolved. Germline V gene sequence: CDR1 PRHDT, CDR2 FYEKMQ (reference sequence). This CDR3 comprises 13 residues. V was cut by 5 bases and J by 6 bases, with 8 bases left in between. CDR3 amino acids: CASSLVGNSPLHF. The CDR3 region has the DNA TGTGCCAGCAGCCTTGTGGGTAATTCACCCCTCCACTTT.

This sequence joins TRBV9 and TRBJ2-3; D remains ambiguous. This CDR3 contains 14 residues. Trimming removed 3 bases from V and 2 bases from J, with 10 bases in between. Germline assignment: CDR1 SGDLS and CDR2 YYNGEE. The CDR3 DNA is TGTGCCAGCAGCGGAATGGGCCCCACAGATACGCAGTATTTT. Residues: CASSGMGPTDTQYF.

This chain's CDR3 is CASRALSYNEQFF. In DNA form, the CDR3 reads TGCGCCAGCAGGGCCCTATCCTACAATGAGCAGTTCTTC. The chain employs TRBV5-1 and TRBJ2-1; no clear D gene. This CDR3 region has 13 residues. Germline V gives CDR1 SGHRS, CDR2 YFSETQ. The V end lost 5 bases, the J end lost 1 base, and 7 bases lay between the germline ends.

In this sample, this clone turned up a few times. This chain uses TRBV6-5 with TRBJ1-2; D is undetermined. CDR3 length: 13 residues. Between the trimmed V and J ends, which lost 2 bases and 0 bases, there was a span of 4 bases. Germline CDR1 MNHEY, CDR2 SVGAGI. The CDR3 bases are TGTGCCAGCAGTTACCGACCTAACTATGGCTACACCTTC. This sequence encodes CASSYRPNYGYTF.

The genes are TRBV29-1 and TRBJ2-5; D remains ambiguous. Trimming removed 0 bases from V and 1 base from J, with 12 bases in between. Germline assignment: CDR1 SQVTM and CDR2 ANQGSEA. The CDR3 contains 15 residues. DNA for the CDR3: TGCAGCGTTGAAGATCCAAGAACGGCCCAAGAGACCCAGTACTTC. Amino acids: CSVEDPRTAQETQYF.

The rearrangement uses TRBV7-2 and TRBJ2-5; D unclear. In germline, CDR1 is SGHTA, CDR2 FQGNSA. The CDR3 length is 11 residues. V lost 6 bases, J lost 2 bases, and 4 bases lay in between. The CDR3 DNA follows: TGTGCCAGCAGGGGGCAAGAGACCCAGTACTTC. This translates into CASRGQETQYF.

This chain connects TRBV7-9 to TRBJ2-6; TRBD2 might be the D (6 bases). CDR3 length: 14 amino acids. The germline V and J ends were trimmed by 1 base and 6 bases, with 7 bases remaining between them. Per germline, CDR1 SEHNR and CDR2 FQNEAQ (reference sequence). The CDR3 protein is CASSLGGVANVLTF. CDR3 nucleotides: TGTGCCAGCAGCTTAGGCGGGGTGGCCAACGTCCTGACTTTC.